The entry below describes one T cell receptor beta chain. Its target is unknown. V shed 0 bases and J shed 11 bases, with 15 bases lying between them. Germline-derived CDR1 and CDR2 are SGHRS and YFSETQ. The CDR3 totals 14 residues. The sample belongs to a study of cytotoxic CD8 clonotypes in ibrutinib-treated CLL. Measured with immunoSEQ multiplex PCR; TCRdb has only the in-frame clones, and not every one. The sample shows 50,000 to 60,000 clones, roughly 80% of them seen only once. Overall study results and limits: Baseline-level clonality went beyond age-matched healthy donors and moved in step with circulating CD8+ T-cell counts.

This sample comprised PBMCs, obtained after 24 months of ibrutinib treatment. The J gene is TRBJ1-5, the V gene TRBV5-1; weak D call: TRBD1 (6 bases). The sequence was collected from a human donor with chronic lymphocytic leukemia. The CDR3, as DNA: TGCGCCAGCAGCTTGGCCCCCGGACAGAAGGCCCAGCATTTT. It codes for CASSLAPGQKAQHF.